The entry below describes one T cell receptor beta chain. This CDR3 spans 13 amino acids. With 4 bases removed from V and 0 bases from J, the gap between germline ends came to 6 bases. Looked up from germline, CDR1 is MNHEY and CDR2 is SVGEGT. TCRdb keeps only in-frame clones here, not all; method: immunoSEQ multiplex PCR. The sample lists 150,000 to 190,000 clones; roughly four fifths were seen once. This entry comes from a study of blood T cell repertoires in COVID-19. The clonotype originates from an elderly woman with acute or convalescent COVID-19. The sequenced sample consisted of peripheral blood. The chain joins TRBV6-2 or TRBV6-3 to TRBJ1-1; D may be TRBD1 (5 bases). CDR3 DNA: TGTGCCAGCAGTTTAGGGGTGAACACTGAAGCTTTCTTT. Translation: CASSLGVNTEAFF.